Listed here are 3 T cell receptor beta chains from one sample, sequenced in a study of Graves' ophthalmopathy and Graves' hyperthyroidism. The authors amplified TCR beta CDR3 regions, and they did so from RNA transcripts for repertoire sequencing. After a first-round RT-PCR with HTBI primers, a second-round multiplex PCR was run. MiXCR, applied by TCRdb to the multiplex PCR reads, yields one record per CDR3 protein. The sample lists 350,000 to 450,000 distinct CDR3 sequences; under 25% were seen once. The sequenced material came from peripheral blood. The receptors shown here come from a young woman with stable Graves' hyperthyroidism.

In its sample, this clonotype was seen many times. V is TRBV6-1 and J is TRBJ1-1; D is unclear. Per the germline V gene, CDR1 is MNHNS and CDR2 is SASEGT. The CDR3 extends over 13 amino acids. V was cut by 4 bases and J by 4 bases, with 10 bases left in between. The CDR3 DNA sequence: TGTGCCAGCAGTGCCAGGTTGGGCACTGAAGCTTTCTTT. The encoded protein is CASSARLGTEAFF.

This clonotype was found many times. The junction does not match germline at one end; this may be a read error. This sequence joins TRBV15 and TRBJ2-2; 9 bases agree with TRBD2. The germline CDR1 and CDR2 sequences are LNHNV and YYDKDF (reference sequence). CDR3 length: 16 residues. The CDR3 sequence is CATSSSSGKATEELFF. CDR3 nucleotides: TGTGCCACCAGCAGTTCTAGCGGGAAGGCCACCGAGGAGCTGTTTTTT.

The table lists this clonotype with many counts. The chain has TRBV30 and TRBJ1-2; the D is unclear. Trimming took off 0 bases at V and 0 bases at J, with 14 bases between the two ends. The CDR3 is 16 amino acids. Germline values: CDR1 GTSNPN, CDR2 SVGIG (reference sequence). The DNA for the CDR3 is TGTGCCTGGAGTGTCAGCTTAACTTCTCCTAACTATGGCTACACCTTC. It yields the protein CAWSVSLTSPNYGYTF.